The 21 T cell receptor beta chains below were found in one sample sequenced in a study of T-cell memory formation after mild COVID-19. One entry per CDR3 protein, called by TCRdb with MiXCR from the 5' RACE reads. The sample gives roughly 170,000 distinct CDR3 sequences, about a fifth of which show up once; roughly 3.9% is in the top ten. The source material was PBMCs or a T cell subset sorted from them (not recorded which). These receptors were collected from a man aged 18 to 35 who had mild COVID-19 (a few samples of this study predate the infection). Cell type and time point are not known.

The chain joins TRBV4-3 to TRBJ1-2; 7 bases fit TRBD1. This CDR3 comprises 14 residues. Germline V gene sequence: CDR1 LGHNA, CDR2 YSLEER. Trimming at V came to 0 bases and at J to 7 bases, leaving 5 bases not matched to a gene. This CDR3 reads CASSQEAGGGGYTF. As DNA, the CDR3 is TGCGCCAGCAGCCAAGAGGCAGGGGGTGGTGGCTACACCTTC.

This clonotype was picked up a small number of times. This chain links TRBV5-1 with TRBJ1-1; D not certain. The V end lost 4 bases, the J end lost 0 bases, and 16 bases lay between the germline ends. Germline V lookup: CDR1 SGHRS, CDR2 YFSETQ. The CDR3 has 16 amino acids. This chain's CDR3 is CASSNRSWAVNTEAFF. Here the CDR3 DNA reads TGCGCCAGCAGCAATCGTAGTTGGGCGGTGAACACTGAAGCTTTCTTT. Drawing the rest from reference TRBV5-1 and TRBJ1-1, the complete variable domain is KAGVTQTPRYLIKTRGQQVTLSCSPISGHRSVSWYQQTPGQGLQFLFEYFSETQRNKGNFPGRFSGRQFSNSRSEMNVSTLELGDSALYLCASSNRSWAVNTEAFFGQGTRLTVV.

The rearrangement uses TRBV6-2 or TRBV6-3 and TRBJ1-5; 7 bases are a match to TRBD1. Germline CDR1 reads MNHEY; CDR2 reads SVGEGT. The CDR3 is 13 amino acids. V was clipped by 7 bases and J by 5 bases; unmatched bases: 5. CDR3 coding DNA: TGTGCCAGCAAAGACAGGGTCGATCAGCCCCAGCATTTT. Amino acids: CASKDRVDQPQHF.

The chain employs TRBV2 and TRBJ2-3, with 7 bases lining up with TRBD1. This CDR3 is 16 amino acids long. After removal of 6 bases from V and 4 bases from J, the junction contained 13 bases not matched to a gene. Looked up from germline, CDR1 is SNHLY and CDR2 is FYNNEI. CDR3 sequence reads: CASRRLMTGIADTQYF. CDR3 sequence (DNA): TGTGCCAGCAGAAGACTAATGACAGGGATCGCAGATACGCAGTATTTT.

This clonotype occurred a few times. This sequence joins TRBV7-2 and TRBJ2-5; TRBD2 aligns across 7 bases. V lost 6 bases to trimming and J lost 5 bases; unmatched junction nucleotides: 6. The CDR3 totals 13 residues. The germline V gene has CDR1 SGHTA and CDR2 FQGNSA. CDR3: CASSGGLLETQYF. The CDR3 region has the DNA TGTGCCAGCAGTGGGGGACTACTGGAGACCCAGTACTTC.

CDR3 nucleotides: TGCGCCAGCAGCTTGGAGGCGGGGTCGCAGTTCTTC. Its translation is CASSLEAGSQFF. V gene TRBV5-1 combines with J gene TRBJ2-1; TRBD2 might be the D (6 bases). The V gene's germline CDR1 is SGHRS and CDR2 YFSETQ. This CDR3 is built from 12 residues. V lost 0 bases to trimming and J lost 12 bases, with 10 bases between them. Filled out from reference TRBV5-1 and TRBJ2-1, the complete variable domain reads KAGVTQTPRYLIKTRGQQVTLSCSPISGHRSVSWYQQTPGQGLQFLFEYFSETQRNKGNFPGRFSGRQFSNSRSEMNVSTLELGDSALYLCASSLEAGSQFFGPGTRLTVL.

This clonotype has a handful of counts. This chain uses TRBV19 with TRBJ2-1; TRBD1 or TRBD2 may be the D gene (6 bases each). CDR3 size: 16 residues. The germline V and J ends were trimmed by 5 bases and 7 bases, with 21 bases remaining between them. Germline CDR1 LNHDA, CDR2 SQIVND (reference sequence). CDR3 nucleotide sequence: TGTGCCAGTAGTGCTCGTGGGGGGCTAAGGGGGAATGAGCAGTTCTTC. Encoded protein: CASSARGGLRGNEQFF.

The rearrangement joins TRBV7-2 to TRBJ2-1; D is undetermined. Germline CDR1 reads SGHTA; CDR2 reads FQGNSA. Trimming removed 3 bases from V and 4 bases from J, with 7 bases in between. The CDR3 is made up of 13 amino acids. CDR3 loop: CASSFPSYNEQFF. DNA of the CDR3: TGTGCCAGCAGCTTCCCTAGTTACAATGAGCAGTTCTTC.

There are a few counts of this clonotype. The rearrangement links TRBV7-9 to TRBJ2-5; D ambiguous. Trimming took off 5 bases at V and 5 bases at J, with 27 bases between the two ends. This CDR3 comprises 18 residues. Germline CDR1 reads SEHNR; CDR2 reads FQNEAQ (reference sequence). In DNA, the CDR3 is TGTGCCAGCAGCGCCCTCACAGCTCAGACTCTGTTCCTCGAGACCCAGTACTTC. Its protein is CASSALTAQTLFLETQYF.

This clonotype is a singleton in its sample. The rearrangement uses TRBV10-3 and TRBJ1-2; D might be TRBD1 (5 bases). This CDR3 is built from 13 residues. Germline assignment: CDR1 ENHRY and CDR2 SYGVKD. Trimming stripped 2 bases from V and 2 bases from J, with 6 bases between. The CDR3 region has the DNA TGTGCCATCAGTGAGAGGGACAACTATGGCTACACCTTC. It translates to CAISERDNYGYTF.

The chain employs TRBV6-1 and TRBJ2-4, with D possibly being TRBD1 (5 bases). Trimming removed 2 bases at V and 4 bases at J, with 9 bases between. Germline V CDR1 and CDR2: MNHNS, SASEGT. This CDR3 has 14 amino acids. CDR3 residues: CASSEYPGKNIQYF. CDR3 in DNA: TGTGCCAGCAGTGAATATCCAGGGAAAAACATTCAGTACTTC.

The chain uses TRBV6-5 and TRBJ2-1; D could derive from TRBD1 or TRBD2 (6 bases each). Germline V gene lookup returns CDR1 MNHEY and CDR2 SVGAGI. Trimming took off 4 bases at V and 6 bases at J, with 19 bases between the two ends. The CDR3 is 16 amino acids. The CDR3 spells CASSSLGGGVFNEQFF. For the CDR3, the DNA is TGTGCCAGCAGTTCCCTGGGGGGCGGGGTATTCAATGAGCAGTTCTTC.

This clonotype was detected once. The chain joins TRBV27 to TRBJ2-7, with 8 positions matching TRBD2. Germline V lookup: CDR1 MNHEY, CDR2 SMNVEV (reference sequence). The junction had 12 bases not matched to a gene; V was cut back by 6 bases and J by 2 bases. The CDR3 covers 16 residues. The CDR3 loop is CASRSSIGLAAYEQYV. CDR3 DNA: TGTGCCAGCAGATCCTCCATCGGACTAGCAGCCTACGAGCAGTACGTC.

This clonotype occurred a few times. The chain links TRBV3-1 to TRBJ2-6, with D unclear. This CDR3 contains 15 residues. Germline CDR1 is LGHDT and CDR2 is YNNKEL (reference sequence). Trimming took 5 bases from V and 0 from J, leaving 8 bases between them. The CDR3 reads CASSVRTSGANVLTF. As DNA, the CDR3 is TGTGCCAGCAGCGTCAGGACCTCTGGGGCCAACGTCCTGACTTTC.

This clonotype was seen at least ten times. This chain links TRBV7-2 with TRBJ2-1; D may be TRBD2 (5 bases). Between the trimmed V and J ends, which lost 2 bases and 7 bases, there was a span of 6 bases. Per the germline V gene, CDR1 is SGHTA and CDR2 is FQGNSA. This CDR3 is 12 amino acids long. DNA of the CDR3: TGTGCCAGCAGCTTAAGCGGTAATGAGCAGTTCTTC. Its translation: CASSLSGNEQFF.

The chain combines TRBV2 with TRBJ1-5; D not certain. Germline-derived CDR1 and CDR2 are SNHLY and FYNNEI. The V end lost 6 bases, the J end lost 0 bases, and 12 bases lay between the germline ends. The CDR3 runs 15 residues. The CDR3 is CASRRRTDSNQPQHF. The CDR3, as DNA: TGTGCCAGCAGGCGACGGACCGATAGCAATCAGCCCCAGCATTTT.

The gene calls are TRBV6-5 and TRBJ1-3; maybe TRBD1 (5 bases). Germline V gene data show CDR1 as MNHEY and CDR2 as SVGAGI. Trimming removed 6 bases at V and 1 base at J, with 16 bases between. The CDR3 is made up of 16 amino acids. For the CDR3, the DNA is TGTGCCAGCAGCCCCTCGGGGCCCGGATCTGGAAACACCATATATTTT. This encodes CASSPSGPGSGNTIYF.

This clonotype was found once. The chain couples TRBV11-2 to TRBJ2-1, with 8 bases matching TRBD2. The CDR3 totals 18 residues. J lost 2 bases, V lost 1 base, and 10 bases had no gene match. Germline CDR1 SGHAT, CDR2 FQNNGV. In DNA form, the CDR3 reads TGTGCCAGCAGCTTAGGAACCGGGGGGGCTGGGGCCTACAATGAGCAGTTCTTC. It specifies CASSLGTGGAGAYNEQFF. Complete variable domain (other parts from reference TRBV11-2 and TRBJ2-1): EAGVAQSPRYKIIEKRQSVAFWCNPISGHATLYWYQQILGQGPKLLIQFQNNGVVDDSQLPKDRFSAERLKGVDSTLKIQPAKLEDSAVYLCASSLGTGGAGAYNEQFFGPGTRLTVL.

This chain connects TRBV20-1 to TRBJ2-7, with D uncertain. CDR3 size: 11 residues. V was pared by 4 bases and J by 7 bases, with 11 bases between. CDR1 is DFQATT and CDR2 is SNEGSKA in the germline V gene (reference sequence). The CDR3 bases are TGCAGTGCTACGGTCTGGGGTGAGCAGTACGTC. It codes for CSATVWGEQYV.

The chain links TRBV5-1 to TRBJ2-1; D assignment may be TRBD1 or TRBD2 (5 bases each). From germline, CDR1 is SGHRS and CDR2 YFSETQ. This CDR3 has 16 amino acids. Trimming shortened V by 0 bases and J by 2 bases, and 12 bases separated the two germline ends. The DNA of the CDR3 is TGCGCCAGCAGCTTGGGGGGACCCTTGCCCTACAATGAGCAGTTCTTC. This gives the protein CASSLGGPLPYNEQFF.

The table lists this clonotype with a few counts. The V call is TRBV7-3, the J call TRBJ2-2; D gene unclear. CDR1 and CDR2 (germline): SGHTA, FQGTGA. This CDR3 contains 13 residues. V was trimmed by 5 bases and J by 4 bases, leaving 8 bases between them. The chain's CDR3 is CASSPRVTGELFF. The CDR3 region has the DNA TGTGCCAGCAGCCCTAGGGTCACCGGGGAGCTGTTTTTT.